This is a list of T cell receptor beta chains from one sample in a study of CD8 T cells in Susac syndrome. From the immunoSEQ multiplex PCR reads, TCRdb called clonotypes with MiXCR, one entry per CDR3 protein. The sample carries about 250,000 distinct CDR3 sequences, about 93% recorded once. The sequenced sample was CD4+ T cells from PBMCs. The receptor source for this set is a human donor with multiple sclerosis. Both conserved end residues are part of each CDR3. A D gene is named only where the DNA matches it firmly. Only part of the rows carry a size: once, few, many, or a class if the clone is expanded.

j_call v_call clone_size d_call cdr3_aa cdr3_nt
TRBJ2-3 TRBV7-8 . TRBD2 CASSLGLAGNTDTQYF TGTGCCAGCAGCTTAGGACTAGCGGGGAACACAGATACGCAGTATTTT
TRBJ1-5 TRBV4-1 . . CASSQERFDGQPQHF TGCGCCAGCAGCCAAGAGAGGTTCGACGGACAGCCCCAGCATTTT
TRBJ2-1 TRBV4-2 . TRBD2 CASSQEGAGGPSWEQFF TGTGCCAGCAGCCAAGAGGGGGCGGGAGGGCCCTCGTGGGAGCAGTTCTTC
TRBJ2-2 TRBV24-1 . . CATSDFSAGYTGELFF TGTGCCACCAGTGATTTTTCTGCAGGGTACACCGGGGAGCTGTTTTTT
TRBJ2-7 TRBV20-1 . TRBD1 CSASSRQGVNEQYF TGCAGTGCAAGTTCCCGTCAGGGGGTTAACGAGCAGTACTTC
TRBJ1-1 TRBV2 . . CASRRRGMNTEAFF TGTGCCAGCAGGCGACGGGGGATGAACACTGAAGCTTTCTTT
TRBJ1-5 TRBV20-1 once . CSARDGQIPQMPQHF TGCAGTGCTAGAGATGGCCAGATCCCCCAGATGCCCCAGCATTTT
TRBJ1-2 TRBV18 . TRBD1 CASSPRGQGSDYGYTF TGTGCCAGCTCACCGAGGGGACAGGGGTCGGACTATGGCTACACCTTC
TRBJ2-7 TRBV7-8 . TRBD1 CASSRQGQSYEQYF TGTGCCAGCAGTAGACAGGGGCAGAGCTACGAGCAGTACTTC
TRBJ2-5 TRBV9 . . CASSQAGQQETQYF TGTGCCAGCAGCCAAGCGGGACAGCAAGAGACCCAGTACTTC
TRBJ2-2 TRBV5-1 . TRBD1 CASSPSGQGGTGELFF TGCGCCAGCAGCCCTTCCGGACAGGGCGGCACCGGGGAGCTGTTTTTT
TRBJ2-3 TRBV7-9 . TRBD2 CASSLAGEVTDTQYF TGTGCCAGCAGCCTAGCGGGAGAAGTGACAGATACGCAGTATTTT
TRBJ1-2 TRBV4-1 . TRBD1 CASSQDTGAYGYTF TGCGCCAGCAGCCAAGACACAGGGGCCTATGGCTACACCTTC
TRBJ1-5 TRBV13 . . CASSLGGEGNQPQHF TGTGCCAGCAGCTTAGGAGGTGAGGGCAATCAGCCCCAGCATTTT
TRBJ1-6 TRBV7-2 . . CASSLVLSSYNSPLHF TGTGCCAGCAGCTTAGTGCTGAGCTCCTATAATTCACCCCTCCACTTT
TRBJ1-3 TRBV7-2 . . CASSSDSGNTIYF TGTGCCAGCAGCTCCGACTCTGGAAACACCATATATTTT
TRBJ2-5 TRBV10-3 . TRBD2 CAISLGGGMETQYF TGTGCCATCTCGCTCGGGGGGGGCATGGAGACCCAGTACTTC
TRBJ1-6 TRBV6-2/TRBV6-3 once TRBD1 CASGDSVNSPLHF TGTGCCAGCGGGGACAGCGTTAATTCACCCCTCCACTTT